This T cell receptor beta chain was sequenced during a study of T-cell reconstitution after alpha-beta-depleted transplantation in children. Points from the study as a whole: From newly produced T cells came most of the T-cell counts and diversity one year after transplant. Expanded clones from the graft, numbering several hundred, reportedly supplied alpha-beta T cells about two months after transplant.

Unique molecular identifiers were incorporated when the TCRbeta library was constructed. TCRdb independently ran MiXCR on the PCR reads; one entry per CDR3 protein. The repertoire consists of around 180,000 distinct CDR3 sequences, with roughly 10% occurring once and the leading ten covering 13%. Many counts were recorded for this clonotype. Its antigen is as yet unknown. The V end lost 0 bases, the J end lost 0 bases, and 18 bases lay between the germline ends. Germline CDR1 is DFQATT and CDR2 is SNEGSKA (reference sequence). The CDR3 contains 18 residues. The TCR was taken from a boy between 2 and 10 years old with acute myeloid leukemia, due to receive a stem cell transplant. The chain uses TRBV20-1 and TRBJ1-5; D not certain. The sample was PBMCs, taken before TCRalphabeta/CD19-depleted stem cell transplant. The chain's CDR3 is CSARDLFGSRYSNQPQHF. Here the CDR3 DNA reads TGCAGTGCTAGAGATCTGTTTGGCAGCCGGTATAGCAATCAGCCCCAGCATTTT.